This paragraph reports one T cell receptor beta chain. This clone was picked up one time. Which antigen it targets is not known. No quality values exist for individual bases; no much larger clone is one base distant. Using the deep immunoSEQ assay, TCR CDR3 regions were amplified from genomic DNA by multiplex PCR. Extracted genomic DNA from each cell subset was spread evenly across all wells of several immunoSEQ 96-well plates, with each plate serving as a replicate. For sorted subsets, about 210 ng of genomic DNA, equivalent to some 30,000 T cell genomes, went into each replicate PCR. Purified libraries were quantified with a Qubit 3.0 fluorometer, sized on a Bioanalyzer 2100, and re-quantified with the KAPA Library Quantification kit. Every immunoSEQ 96-well plate was sequenced on a dedicated single-read 150-cycle Illumina NextSeq 550 flow cell. The authors' analysis ran thus. Because the immunoSEQ output included only junctional sequences and no quality scores, the filtering could not be the same as the filtering used for full-length reads. Sequences were annotated with PyIR, a Python wrapper for IgBLAST v1.9, and V/J genes and CDR3 were assigned using IMGT germline references. Reads were filtered out if the reads had weak V/J assignments (E-value above 1e-6), no CDR3, stop codons, out-of-frame junctions, or ambiguous translated residues. V3J clonotypes were defined as sequences sharing the same inferred V gene, J gene, and CDR3 amino acid sequence. Percentage overlap between repertoires was calculated by dividing the number of shared unique clonotypes by the size of the smaller repertoire. Repertoire richness was assessed with RTK rarefaction, the Chao1 estimator, and Recon v2.1 estimates of unobserved clonotypes. Generation probabilities were computed with OLGA for all TCRbeta clonotypes obtained by the gDNA method from several donors. TCRdb took over this immuneACCESS table, retaining in-frame rearrangements with V and J assigned. Such tables are incomplete; in checked studies, under half of the missing clones stem from an unresolved V gene, and the remainder is unexplained. V and J calls and clone size are copied from that table; D and trimming were computed from the DNA. For this sample there are roughly 2.5 million clones; around 94% appear just once. The top ten clones comprise roughly 0.13% of the sample.

The CDR3, cysteine through phenylalanine, is 14 amino acids long. Just CDR3 DNA is preserved here, 42 bases in frame from base 1. CDR1 and CDR2 are read off the germline V gene (reference sequence) as MNHNY and SVGAGI. V is clipped by 7 bases and J by 2 bases, and the sequence between their germline boundaries is 13 bases long. Healthy HIV-negative adults with no recently reported acute infections or vaccinations were included as donors. All donors were Caucasian adults living in Nashville, Tennessee, USA. CD4+ T cells were enriched through magnetic negative selection, after which naive cells were positively selected on CD45RA and the remaining negative fraction served as the memory subset. Blood was collected by leukapheresis, and PBMCs were isolated by Ficoll-Histopaque density gradient centrifugation and then cryopreserved in liquid nitrogen vapor phase. Analytical flow cytometry was used to check the purity and quantity of each magnetically sorted T cell population. From each sorted fraction, genomic DNA was isolated and quantified by UV absorbance on a Nanodrop 2000c.

This entry belongs to a study of shared clonotypes between healthy human individuals (dated by TCRdb to 2018 to 2020). Concerning the study at large: The cohort comprised a couple of women and a few men aged 18 to 49 years. For each donor, three plates each were used for CD4 naive and CD4 memory, two plates were used for CD8 naive, and one plate was used for CD8 memory. To estimate repertoire size and how much clonotype sharing occurs between individuals, the study deeply sequenced the blood TCR repertoires of roughly 5 healthy adults. To increase sequencing depth and limit assay-specific biases, different laboratories used diverse techniques to prepare libraries and sequence TCR repertoires. Each donor's leukapheresis produced roughly between roughly 0.94 and 9.5 billion PBMCs.

Overall study results and their limits: Because the study included a small number of donors, the genetic and exposure-history diversity represented was limited. Incomplete sequencing was indicated by rarefaction of sorted-subset datasets, despite the large sequencing depth. Naive subsets generally had larger estimated clonotype richness than memory subsets did. Pairwise subsampling led to the expectation that sequencing depth would affect the degree of clonotype sharing among donors. Compared with non-shared clonotypes, clonotypes shared by all four sorted-subset donors had higher generation probabilities. Only blood was sampled, and tissue TCR repertoires likely differ from those in blood. Roughly 5.2% of naive CD4, 3.5% of naive CD8, 2.3% of memory CD4, and 0.4% of memory CD8 clonotypes were shared across several donors.

Source material: naive CD4+ T cells sorted from blood. The cell subset or site tag for this specimen amounts to: CD45RA+ positively selected. The sequence links TRBV6-6 to TRBJ2-3; the D gene cannot be named for sure. This clonotype originated in a man between 18 and 35 years old in good health. At the DNA level, the sequence is TGTGCCAGCATGGATCGCCAATACACAGATACGCAGTATTTT. Its protein product is CASMDRQYTDTQYF.